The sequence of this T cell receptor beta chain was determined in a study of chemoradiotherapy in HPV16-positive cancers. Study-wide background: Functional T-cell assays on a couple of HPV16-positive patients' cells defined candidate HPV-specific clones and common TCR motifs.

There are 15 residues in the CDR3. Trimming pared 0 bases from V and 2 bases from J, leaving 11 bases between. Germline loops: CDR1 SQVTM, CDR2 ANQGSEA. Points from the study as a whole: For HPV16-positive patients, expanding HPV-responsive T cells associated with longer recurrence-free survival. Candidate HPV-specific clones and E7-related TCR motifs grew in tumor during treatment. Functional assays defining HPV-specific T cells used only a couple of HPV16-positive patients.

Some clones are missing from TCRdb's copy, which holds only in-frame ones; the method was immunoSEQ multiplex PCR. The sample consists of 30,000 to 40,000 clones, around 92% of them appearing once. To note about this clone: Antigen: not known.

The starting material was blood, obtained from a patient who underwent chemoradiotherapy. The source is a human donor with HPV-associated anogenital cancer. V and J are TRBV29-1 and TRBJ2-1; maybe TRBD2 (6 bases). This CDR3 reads CSVEDLPGAYNEQFF. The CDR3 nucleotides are TGCAGCGTTGAAGATCTTCCGGGGGCCTACAATGAGCAGTTCTTC.